This paragraph reports one TCR beta chain. This entry belongs to a study of blood T cell repertoires in COVID-19. Study-wide background: From the United States, Italy and Spain came samples of acute and convalescent COVID-19. T cells, B-cell-depleted T cells, or PBMCs provided the cDNA or gDNA that served as material.

Per germline, CDR1 KGHSH and CDR2 LQKENI. This CDR3 comprises 15 residues. Trimming took 0 bases from V and 0 from J, leaving 7 bases between them. Source study methods: Amplification of reference gene primers was used by the study to estimate nucleated cell counts. Only in-frame clones appear in the TCRdb table, and some are missing; sequencing was by immunoSEQ multiplex PCR. Clonal size and the V and J genes are those of that table, whereas D and trimming came from the DNA. The data contain about 150,000 clones, 70% to 90% of them seen just once; the ten biggest clones take up approximately 2%. The J gene is TRBJ2-3, the V gene TRBV18; a weak D match, TRBD1 (5 bases). The clonotype was recovered from a man aged 45 to 65 who had recovered from COVID-19. Sequenced input: peripheral blood. CDR3 sequence reads: CASSPPGVSTDTQYF. Here the CDR3 DNA reads TGTGCCAGCTCACCACCAGGGGTCAGCACAGATACGCAGTATTTT.